The present entry profiles one T cell receptor (beta chain) with its context. Its antigen remains unidentified. This sample was included in a study of persistence of HIV-infected CD4 T cells. Background on the study: Donors had been on suppressive ART for a median of 8 years. Findings and caveats of the study: TCRbeta richness was lower in CMV- and Gag-responding cells than in anti-CD3/anti-CD28-responding cells.

Sequencing used immunoSEQ version 4 in survey mode. Template was genomic DNA at about 9.3 ng/uL, with up to 1 ug used per sample. The repertoire was sequenced with immunoSEQ multiplex PCR; TCRdb's copy has only in-frame clones and lacks some. The sample lists 10,000 to 15,000 clones; over 60% were seen once. Cells were stimulated with CMV-infected fibroblast lysates at roughly 9.1 ug/mL. Responding CD4+ T cells were sorted by upregulation of both CD40 ligand and CD69. An approximately 19-hour stimulation of CD8-depleted PBMCs used anti-CD28/CD49d costimulation, CD40-blocking antibody and enfuvirtide. This CDR3 spans 15 amino acids. Germline V gives CDR1 SNHLY, CDR2 FYNNEI. V shed 4 bases, J shed 9 bases, and the junction held 11 bases outside the gene matches.

The sample consisted of CD4+ T cells sorted from PBMCs after roughly 18-hour stimulation, taken from a patient who received antiretroviral therapy. The chain recombines TRBV2 with TRBJ2-4, with TRBD1 matching 8 bases. The clonotype was recovered from an adult man with HIV who was CMV-seropositive. DNA of the CDR3: TGTGCCAGCAGTGGCCGGACAGGGCTTGGTGCCATTCAGTACTTC. It specifies CASSGRTGLGAIQYF.